Following are 26 T cell receptor beta chains from one sample sequenced in a study of T cell changes during pregnancy in multiple sclerosis. The data were produced by immunoSEQ multiplex PCR, yet TCRdb's version contains in-frame clones alone and is incomplete. Among around 78,000 clones, roughly 89% were seen once, and the ten largest hold approximately 0.71%. The material was peripheral blood, obtained in the third trimester of pregnancy. These receptors all come from a female donor in good health, enrolled as a control in a pregnancy study.

The chain recombines TRBV27 with TRBJ2-2; a weak D match, TRBD1 (6 bases). Germline V lookup: CDR1 MNHEY, CDR2 SMNVEV (reference sequence). V shed 5 bases and J shed 7 bases, with 14 bases lying between them. CDR3 size: 14 residues. In DNA, the CDR3 is TGTGCCAGCAGTGGTGACAGGCCGGTCGGGGAGCTGTTTTTT. Translating it yields CASSGDRPVGELFF.

The rearrangement joins TRBV6-1 to TRBJ1-2, with 9 bases identical to TRBD1. This CDR3 has 16 amino acids. Germline V gene data show CDR1 as MNHNS and CDR2 as SASEGT. The ends lost 3 bases at V and 2 bases at J; junction bases unmatched: 7. The DNA for the CDR3 is TGTGCCAGCAGTGACCGTGGAGACAGGGGGAACTATGGCTACACCTTC. This translates into CASSDRGDRGNYGYTF.

The rearrangement uses TRBV7-9 and TRBJ1-4; 8 bases line up with TRBD1. Germline V gene lookup returns CDR1 SEHNR and CDR2 FQNEAQ (reference sequence). V gave up 5 bases and J gave up 8 bases; unmatched junction bases: 7. The CDR3 extends over 14 amino acids. The CDR3 DNA is TGTGCCAGCAGCCCAGGGGGCAGGTGGGAAAAACTGTTTTTT. Amino acid sequence: CASSPGGRWEKLFF.

The V gene is TRBV6-1, the J gene TRBJ1-5; the match to TRBD1 covers 7 bases. Unmatched junction bases numbered 13, after V lost 2 bases and J lost 9 bases. CDR1 MNHNS and CDR2 SASEGT come from the germline V gene. This CDR3 contains 16 residues. For the CDR3, the DNA is TGTGCCAGCAGTGAATCCTCCGGGACAGCGCTCAGGCCCCAGCATTTT. It yields the protein CASSESSGTALRPQHF.

The chain couples TRBV10-3 to TRBJ1-2; a weak D match, TRBD1 (5 bases). The CDR3 contains 13 residues. The germline gives CDR1 ENHRY, CDR2 SYGVKD. V lost 3 bases and J 3 bases, leaving 8 bases between the germline ends. The CDR3 nucleotides read TGTGCCATCAGTGACGGGGGGTACTATGGCTACACCTTC. It encodes CAISDGGYYGYTF.

The chain employs TRBV5-1 and TRBJ1-2; 9 bases map to TRBD1. Germline CDR1 reads SGHRS; CDR2 reads YFSETQ. J was trimmed by 8 bases and V by 0 bases; bases with no gene match: 2. The CDR3 is 13 amino acids. The CDR3 region has the DNA TGCGCCAGCAGCTTGGGGGGACAGGGAGGCTACACCTTC. This gives the protein CASSLGGQGGYTF.

This chain uses TRBV7-2 with TRBJ2-1; 8 bases align to TRBD2. Germline CDR1 SGHTA, CDR2 FQGNSA. There are 16 residues in the CDR3. V lost 2 bases and J lost 6; bases outside the gene matches: 9. This CDR3 reads CASSLMYGGASNEQFF. In DNA, the CDR3 is TGTGCCAGCAGCTTAATGTACGGGGGGGCATCCAATGAGCAGTTCTTC. Complete variable domain (other parts from reference TRBV7-2 and TRBJ2-1): GAGVSQSPSNKVTEKGKDVELRCDPISGHTALYWYRQSLGQGLEFLIYFQGNSAPDKSGLPSDRFSAERTGGSVSTLTIQRTQQEDSAVYLCASSLMYGGASNEQFFGPGTRLTVL.

This chain uses TRBV10-3 with TRBJ1-2; no firm D call. V was shortened by 6 bases and J by 8 bases, with 19 bases between the two germline ends. In germline, CDR1 is ENHRY, CDR2 SYGVKD. CDR3 length equals 14 residues. The CDR3 region has the DNA TGTGCCATCAGCGAAGAGCGGAGGGAGGAGGGCTACACCTTC. It translates to CAISEERREEGYTF.

The chain has TRBV7-8 and TRBJ2-3; D gene unclear. The CDR3 sequence is 11 residues long. Germline assignment: CDR1 SGHVS and CDR2 FQNEAQ. The V and J ends lost 8 bases and 0 bases respectively, with 3 bases between them. CDR3 sequence: CASRSTDTQYF. The CDR3 DNA reads TGTGCCAGCCGTAGCACAGATACGCAGTATTTT.

The V call is TRBV5-4, the J call TRBJ2-6; D is unclear. V dropped 4 bases and J dropped 4 bases, with 9 bases sitting between them. The CDR3 extends over 14 amino acids. The germline CDR1 and CDR2 sequences are SGHNT and YYREEE (reference sequence). CDR3 protein: CASSILQGANVLTF. CDR3 coding DNA: TGTGCCAGCAGCATTCTACAGGGGGCCAACGTCCTGACTTTC.

The gene calls are TRBV13 and TRBJ2-2, with 7 bases matching TRBD1. Germline loops: CDR1 PRHDT, CDR2 FYEKMQ (reference sequence). The CDR3 totals 16 residues. J was trimmed by 1 base and V by 4 bases; bases with no gene match: 6. The CDR3 nucleotides are TGTGCCAGCAGCTACCGACAGGGCCGGAACACCGGGGAGCTGTTTTTT. It is translated as CASSYRQGRNTGELFF.

This chain uses TRBV27 with TRBJ1-5; 10 bases are a match to TRBD1. Losses at the gene ends were 3 bases for V and 5 bases for J; bases not matched to a gene: 1. Germline V gene data show CDR1 as MNHEY and CDR2 as SMNVEV (reference sequence). This CDR3 has 14 residues. The CDR3 loop reads CASSLTGGDQPQHF. In DNA form, the CDR3 reads TGTGCCAGCAGTTTGACAGGGGGCGATCAGCCCCAGCATTTT.

The chain links TRBV2 to TRBJ1-5; 9 bases are a match to TRBD1. The germline gives CDR1 SNHLY, CDR2 FYNNEI. CDR3 length: 14 amino acids. V gave up 6 bases and J gave up 6 bases; unmatched junction bases: 6. The CDR3 sequence: CASSSTGGGQPQHF. For the CDR3, the DNA is TGTGCCAGCAGCTCCACAGGGGGCGGTCAGCCCCAGCATTTT.

This rearrangement joins TRBV5-6 to TRBJ1-6, with a tentative D call TRBD1 (6 bases). The V end lost 0 bases, the J end lost 9 bases, and 10 bases lay between the germline ends. The CDR3 consists of 14 residues. Germline loops: CDR1 SGHDT, CDR2 YYEEEE. This chain's CDR3 is CASSLEQGRSPLHF. CDR3 in DNA: TGTGCCAGCAGCTTGGAACAGGGCCGTTCACCCCTCCACTTT.

V usage is TRBV7-9 and J usage is TRBJ2-3, with 16 bases matching TRBD2. V dropped 6 bases and J dropped 9; count of bases not matched to a gene: 12. The CDR3 sequence is 17 residues long. Germline lookup yields CDR1 SEHNR and CDR2 FQNEAQ (reference sequence). The CDR3 DNA sequence: TGTGCCAGCAGGACCCGGGGGACTAGCGGGGGGGCCAACACGCAGTATTTT. Its protein is CASRTRGTSGGANTQYF.

This sequence joins TRBV6-5 and TRBJ2-1; TRBD2 might be the D (6 bases). Per germline, CDR1 MNHEY and CDR2 SVGAGI. The germline V and J ends were trimmed by 0 bases and 3 bases, with 9 bases remaining between them. This CDR3 has 15 residues. The DNA of the CDR3 is TGTGCCAGCAGTTACTCGACGCGGGGCTACAATGAGCAGTTCTTC. Its protein product is CASSYSTRGYNEQFF.

The chain links TRBV2 to TRBJ1-1, with 8 bases that match TRBD1. CDR1 SNHLY and CDR2 FYNNEI come from the germline V gene. There are 15 residues in the CDR3. Trimming took 5 bases from V and 4 from J; bases not matched to a gene: 9. CDR3 region: CASSRRQGTSTEAFF. The CDR3 DNA reads TGTGCCAGCAGTAGACGACAGGGGACAAGCACTGAAGCTTTCTTT.

The chain is built from TRBV18 and TRBJ2-3, with 9 positions matching TRBD2. Germline V gene lookup returns CDR1 KGHSH and CDR2 LQKENI. The CDR3 has 15 residues. V was pared by 2 bases and J by 2 bases, with 2 bases of the junction left unmatched. The CDR3 coding sequence is TGTGCCAGCTCACCAAGGACTAGCGACACAGATACGCAGTATTTT. Protein: CASSPRTSDTDTQYF.

V is TRBV11-3 and J is TRBJ1-1; 7 bases are shared with TRBD1. Germline CDR1 is SGHNT and CDR2 is YENEEA. J was trimmed by 3 bases and V by 4 bases; bases with no gene match: 2. The CDR3 contains 13 residues. The chain's CDR3 is CASSSDRDTEAFF. CDR3 DNA sequence: TGTGCCAGCAGCTCCGACAGGGACACTGAAGCTTTCTTT.

The V gene is TRBV15, the J gene TRBJ2-5, with unresolved D. This CDR3 has 15 residues. V lost 0 bases and J lost 5, with 13 bases in between. From germline, CDR1 is LNHNV and CDR2 YYDKDF (reference sequence). CDR3 sequence (DNA): TGTGCCACCAGCAGAGATCAAGTGGGCGTGGAGACCCAGTACTTC. Amino acid sequence: CATSRDQVGVETQYF.

The chain links TRBV4-1 to TRBJ2-3; 11 bases match TRBD1. CDR1 is MGHRA and CDR2 is YSYEKL in the germline V gene. V gave up 5 bases and J gave up 6 bases; unmatched junction bases: 4. The CDR3 spans 14 residues. CDR3 bases: TGCGCCAGCAGCACGGACAGGGGGCCCGATACGCAGTATTTT. Its translation is CASSTDRGPDTQYF.

The chain couples TRBV9 to TRBJ1-2; 7 positions match TRBD1. The germline gives CDR1 SGDLS, CDR2 YYNGEE. The length of the CDR3 is 16 residues. V lost 2 bases to trimming and J lost 3 bases; unmatched junction nucleotides: 10. CDR3 nucleotide sequence: TGTGCCAGCAGCGTTAAAGGAGGGGGCGATCACTATGGCTACACCTTC. Its translation is CASSVKGGGDHYGYTF. Combining the CDR3 with reference TRBV9 and TRBJ1-2 gives the whole variable domain DSGVTQTPKHLITATGQRVTLRCSPRSGDLSVYWYQQSLDQGLQFLIQYYNGEERAKGNILERFSAQQFPDLHSELNLSSLELGDSALYFCASSVKGGGDHYGYTFGSGTRLTVV.

J is TRBJ2-7 and V is TRBV5-4; the D gene is possibly TRBD1 (5 bases). The V and J ends lost 3 bases and 0 bases respectively, with 7 bases between them. Germline V gives CDR1 SGHNT, CDR2 YYREEE (reference sequence). CDR3 length: 13 residues. The chain's CDR3 is CASSSRASYEQYF. The CDR3 nucleotides are TGTGCCAGCAGCTCCAGGGCCTCCTACGAGCAGTACTTC.

This chain uses TRBV5-1 with TRBJ2-3; no reliable D call. V lost 1 base, J lost 1 base, and 10 bases lay in between. The CDR3 contains 15 residues. CDR1 is SGHRS and CDR2 is YFSETQ in the germline V gene. The CDR3 sequence is CASSLSPQGTDTQYF. CDR3 nucleotide sequence: TGCGCCAGCAGCTTGAGCCCCCAGGGCACAGATACGCAGTATTTT.

This clone was seen only once. J is TRBJ2-7 and V is TRBV11-2; TRBD2 matches 11 bases. The V segment lost 6 bases and the J segment 4 bases; nucleotides outside the gene matches: 8. This CDR3 has 15 amino acids. Germline CDR1 reads SGHAT; CDR2 reads FQNNGV. The CDR3 loop is CASRTTSGSPYEQYF. The CDR3 nucleotides read TGTGCCAGCAGAACCACTAGCGGGAGCCCTTACGAGCAGTACTTC. The full variable domain, completed using reference TRBV11-2 and TRBJ2-7, is EAGVAQSPRYKIIEKRQSVAFWCNPISGHATLYWYQQILGQGPKLLIQFQNNGVVDDSQLPKDRFSAERLKGVDSTLKIQPAKLEDSAVYLCASRTTSGSPYEQYFGPGTRLTVT.

The J gene is TRBJ1-5, the V gene TRBV7-9; weak D call: TRBD1 (6 bases). CDR3 length: 15 residues. V lost 5 bases to trimming and J lost 3 bases, with 14 bases between them. Germline lookup yields CDR1 SEHNR and CDR2 FQNEAQ (reference sequence). The CDR3 nucleotides are TGTGCCAGCAGCCTAGAGGACAGAGACAATCAGCCCCAGCATTTT. As protein: CASSLEDRDNQPQHF.